Below, 23 T cell receptor beta chains from the same sample are listed, as sequenced in a study of T cell changes during pregnancy in multiple sclerosis. TCRdb keeps only in-frame clones here, not all; method: immunoSEQ multiplex PCR. The sample shows 20,000 or so clones, around nine tenths of them seen only once. The sample consisted of CD8+ T cells from peripheral blood mononuclear cells, taken after pregnancy. These receptors came from a female donor in good health, enrolled as a control in a pregnancy study.

The DNA of the CDR3 is TGTGCCAGCAGCGAAGGAACAGGGCGTTCTACCTACGAGCAGTACTTC. Translation gives CASSEGTGRSTYEQYF. The chain joins TRBV5-6 to TRBJ2-7; tentative D call: TRBD1 (6 bases). This CDR3 has 16 amino acids. V shed 4 bases and J shed 2 bases, with 19 bases lying between them. Looked up from germline, CDR1 is SGHDT and CDR2 is YYEEEE.

The J gene is TRBJ1-6, the V gene TRBV27, with 8 positions matching TRBD1. This CDR3 contains 14 residues. In germline, CDR1 is MNHEY, CDR2 SMNVEV (reference sequence). V shed 5 bases and J 9 bases; nucleotides not matched to a gene: 6. The CDR3 region is CASSMAGGGSPLHF. The DNA for the CDR3 is TGTGCCAGCAGTATGGCAGGGGGCGGTTCACCCCTCCACTTT.

The V call is TRBV5-1, the J call TRBJ2-1; 7 bases map to TRBD2. After removal of 4 bases from V and 6 bases from J, the junction contained 10 bases not matched to a gene. The CDR3 is made up of 15 amino acids. Germline loops: CDR1 SGHRS, CDR2 YFSETQ. The CDR3 spells CASSPGEGWGNEQFF. The CDR3, as DNA: TGCGCCAGCAGCCCCGGGGAGGGGTGGGGCAATGAGCAGTTCTTC.

The chain recombines TRBV4-3 with TRBJ2-1; 11 nucleotides line up with TRBD2. Germline V gene data show CDR1 as LGHNA and CDR2 as YSLEER. With V trimmed by 1 base and J by 8 bases, 7 bases remained unmatched. This CDR3 spans 16 amino acids. CDR3 amino acids: CASSQGLAGGPYEQFF. The CDR3 DNA follows: TGCGCCAGCAGCCAAGGGTTAGCGGGGGGGCCTTATGAGCAGTTCTTC.

The chain is built from TRBV9 and TRBJ2-1; the D gene is possibly TRBD1 (6 bases). The germline gives CDR1 SGDLS, CDR2 YYNGEE. Trimming removed 0 bases from V and 8 bases from J, with 15 bases in between. CDR3 size: 15 residues. CDR3 residues: CASSVERGSGDEQFF. The CDR3 region has the DNA TGTGCCAGCAGCGTAGAGAGGGGGTCCGGGGATGAGCAGTTCTTC.

The V gene is TRBV7-2, the J gene TRBJ2-2; TRBD1 matches at 7 bases. Trimming cost V 5 bases and J 1 base; bases outside gene matches: 4. Germline CDR1 is SGHTA and CDR2 is FQGNSA. The CDR3 is 15 amino acids. CDR3 residues: CASSLGTVNTGELFF. CDR3 in DNA: TGTGCCAGCAGCCTCGGGACAGTGAACACCGGGGAGCTGTTTTTT.

V is TRBV4-3 and J is TRBJ2-3; D is unclear. The CDR3 extends over 15 amino acids. Germline values: CDR1 LGHNA, CDR2 YSLEER. Between the trimmed V and J ends, which lost 5 bases and 2 bases, there was a span of 14 bases. CDR3 coding DNA: TGCGCCAGCAGCTCTGACACAGCCCCCACAGATACGCAGTATTTT. Translated, it gives CASSSDTAPTDTQYF.

The chain couples TRBV30 to TRBJ1-1; TRBD1 agrees at 7 bases. J gave up 4 bases and V 4 bases, and 12 bases lay outside the gene matches. Germline V gene lookup returns CDR1 GTSNPN and CDR2 SVGIG (reference sequence). CDR3 length equals 15 residues. The DNA for the CDR3 is TGTGCCTGGACTCCCCGGACAGGTTATAGCACTGAAGCTTTCTTT. Residues: CAWTPRTGYSTEAFF.

This clone was found a few times. The chain recombines TRBV7-2 with TRBJ2-7, with D possibly TRBD2 on 6 matching bases. V gave up 5 bases and J gave up 3 bases, with 11 bases separating them. The CDR3 runs 13 residues. Germline CDR1 and CDR2: SGHTA and FQGNSA. The CDR3 DNA reads as TGTGCCAGCAGCGGGGACTCATTCTACGAGCAGTACTTC. Protein: CASSGDSFYEQYF.

This rearrangement joins TRBV13 to TRBJ2-3; 7 nucleotides line up with TRBD2. Trimming cost V 5 bases and J 0 bases; bases outside gene matches: 11. Germline CDR1 PRHDT, CDR2 FYEKMQ (reference sequence). CDR3 length equals 17 residues. Here the CDR3 reads CASSTTPGGTSTDTQYF. The CDR3 DNA reads as TGTGCCAGCAGCACCACCCCGGGGGGAACTAGCACAGATACGCAGTATTTT.

The J gene is TRBJ1-5, the V gene TRBV2; a weak D match, TRBD1 (5 bases). This CDR3 is 14 amino acids long. Trimming took off 7 bases at V and 0 bases at J, with 10 bases between the two ends. Germline assignment: CDR1 SNHLY and CDR2 FYNNEI. The CDR3 loop reads CASTERGSNQPQHF. The CDR3 DNA is TGTGCCAGCACCGAAAGGGGTAGCAATCAGCCCCAGCATTTT.

This chain links TRBV5-1 with TRBJ2-2; possible D gene TRBD1, 6 bases. The V end lost 6 bases, the J end lost 3 bases, and 15 bases lay between the germline ends. Germline V gene sequence: CDR1 SGHRS, CDR2 YFSETQ. This CDR3 has 15 amino acids. CDR3 amino acids: CASNTGDTDTGELFF. CDR3 nucleotide sequence: TGCGCCAGCAACACCGGGGACACCGACACCGGGGAGCTGTTTTTT.

This clone was detected only a few times. For the CDR3, the DNA is TGTGCCAGCAGCGTAAATGAGGGCTACCACGAGCAGTACTTC. Translation gives CASSVNEGYHEQYF. The chain has TRBV9 and TRBJ2-7; tentatively, D is TRBD2 (5 bases). The length of the CDR3 is 14 residues. V lost 1 base to trimming and J lost 5 bases, with 13 bases between them. Germline V gene data show CDR1 as SGDLS and CDR2 as YYNGEE.

This rearrangement joins TRBV7-9 to TRBJ1-1, with a tentative D call TRBD1 (5 bases). V was clipped by 4 bases and J by 0 bases, with 15 bases between them. This CDR3 comprises 16 residues. Per germline, CDR1 SEHNR and CDR2 FQNEAQ (reference sequence). The CDR3 DNA follows: TGTGCCAGCAGCTCGAGACAGCAGAGCCTGAACACTGAAGCTTTCTTT. Its translation: CASSSRQQSLNTEAFF.

The chain recombines TRBV27 with TRBJ1-2, with 12 bases that match TRBD1. Trimming removed 2 bases from V and 4 bases from J; junction bases left unmatched: 8. The CDR3 contains 17 residues. From germline, CDR1 is MNHEY and CDR2 SMNVEV (reference sequence). CDR3 coding DNA: TGTGCCAGCAGTTTACAAGAGCCGGGACAGGGGGCCTATGGCTACACCTTC. Translating gives CASSLQEPGQGAYGYTF.

V and J are TRBV4-3 and TRBJ2-3; 10 nucleotides match TRBD1. The CDR3 is made up of 13 amino acids. The germline CDR1 and CDR2 sequences are LGHNA and YSLEER. The V and J ends lost 9 bases and 5 bases, in that order; junction bases with no gene match: 5. The CDR3 nucleotides read TGCGCCAGTTCCGGGACAGGGGAAGATACGCAGTATTTT. Protein product: CASSGTGEDTQYF.

The genes are TRBV6-5 and TRBJ2-7; 10 nucleotides match TRBD1. With 7 bases clipped from V and 6 bases from J, the junction kept 12 bases outside the gene matches. The germline V gene has CDR1 MNHEY and CDR2 SVGAGI. This CDR3 is 15 amino acids long. CDR3 in amino acids: CASTFLTGGVGEQYF. CDR3 nucleotide sequence: TGTGCCAGCACCTTTCTGACAGGGGGCGTTGGCGAGCAGTACTTC.

The rearrangement joins TRBV4-3 to TRBJ1-1, with D perhaps TRBD1 (6 bases). The CDR3 has 16 residues. Germline-derived CDR1 and CDR2 are LGHNA and YSLEER. Trimming took 4 bases from V and 4 from J, leaving 19 bases between them. The CDR3 nucleotides are TGCGCCAGCAGCCGCCTCGGCCCCACAGGGTCCACTGAAGCTTTCTTT. Residues: CASSRLGPTGSTEAFF.

This clone was observed once. The gene calls are TRBV2 and TRBJ1-2, with TRBD1 matching over 10 bases. The CDR3 spans 12 residues. Germline CDR1 and CDR2: SNHLY and FYNNEI. V shed 9 bases and J 7 bases; nucleotides not matched to a gene: 5. The CDR3 reads CARRDRGFGYTF. The CDR3, as DNA: TGTGCCAGGAGGGACAGGGGTTTTGGCTACACCTTC.

This clone is medium-sized within its sample. The chain has TRBV19 and TRBJ2-2, with TRBD1 as a possible D gene (5 bases). Trimming removed 7 bases at V and 3 bases at J, with 15 bases between. Germline CDR1 LNHDA, CDR2 SQIVND (reference sequence). The CDR3 has 15 amino acids. The CDR3 nucleotides are TGTGCCAGTATAGGGAAAAAAGGGGACACCGGGGAGCTGTTTTTT. This encodes CASIGKKGDTGELFF.

This rearrangement joins TRBV5-8 to TRBJ1-6, with D uncertain. Trimming pared 4 bases from V and 0 bases from J, leaving 11 bases between. The CDR3 is 16 amino acids. Germline CDR1 and CDR2: SGHTS and YDEGEE. The CDR3 is CASSLISGSYNSPLHF. CDR3 DNA sequence: TGTGCCAGCAGCCTGATCTCGGGCTCCTATAATTCACCCCTCCACTTT.

This clone was found once. The CDR3 nucleotides are TGTGCCTGGAGGACAACTAACTATGGCTACACCTTC. It translates to CAWRTTNYGYTF. The rearrangement uses TRBV30 and TRBJ1-2; D not resolved. Germline assignment: CDR1 GTSNPN and CDR2 SVGIG (reference sequence). The CDR3 totals 12 residues. Between the trimmed V and J ends, which lost 3 bases and 0 bases, there was a span of 5 bases.

The chain couples TRBV7-6 to TRBJ2-5; 8 bases agree with TRBD2. V lost 5 bases to trimming and J lost 5 bases; unmatched junction nucleotides: 7. CDR3 length equals 14 residues. From germline, CDR1 is SGHVS and CDR2 FNYEAQ. The CDR3 DNA reads as TGTGCCAGCAGCCTCACGGGGGGGCGTGAGACCCAGTACTTC. This translates into CASSLTGGRETQYF. Drawing the rest from reference TRBV7-6 and TRBJ2-5, the complete variable domain is GAGVSQSPRYKVTKRGQDVALRCDPISGHVSLYWYRQALGQGPEFLTYFNYEAQQDKSGLPNDRFSAERPEGSISTLTIQRTEQRDSAMYRCASSLTGGRETQYFGPGTRLLVL.